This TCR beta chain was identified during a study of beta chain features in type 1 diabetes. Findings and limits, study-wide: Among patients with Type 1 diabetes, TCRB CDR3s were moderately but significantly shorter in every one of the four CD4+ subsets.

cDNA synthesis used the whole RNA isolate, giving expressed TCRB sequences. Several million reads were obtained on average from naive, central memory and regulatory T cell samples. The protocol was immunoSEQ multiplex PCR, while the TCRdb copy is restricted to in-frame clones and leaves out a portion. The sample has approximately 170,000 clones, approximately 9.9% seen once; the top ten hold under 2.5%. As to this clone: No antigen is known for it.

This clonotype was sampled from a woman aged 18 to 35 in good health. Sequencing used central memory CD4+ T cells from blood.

Here the CDR3 DNA reads TGTGCCAGCAGCCTCGCCAGGGATAACAATGAGCAGTTCTTC. Translation: CASSLARDNNEQFF. The chain recombines TRBV7-2 with TRBJ2-1; tentative D call: TRBD1 (5 bases). There are 14 residues in the CDR3. Trimming cost V 5 bases and J 5 bases, with 13 bases left between them. CDR1 is SGHTA and CDR2 is FQGNSA in the germline V gene.